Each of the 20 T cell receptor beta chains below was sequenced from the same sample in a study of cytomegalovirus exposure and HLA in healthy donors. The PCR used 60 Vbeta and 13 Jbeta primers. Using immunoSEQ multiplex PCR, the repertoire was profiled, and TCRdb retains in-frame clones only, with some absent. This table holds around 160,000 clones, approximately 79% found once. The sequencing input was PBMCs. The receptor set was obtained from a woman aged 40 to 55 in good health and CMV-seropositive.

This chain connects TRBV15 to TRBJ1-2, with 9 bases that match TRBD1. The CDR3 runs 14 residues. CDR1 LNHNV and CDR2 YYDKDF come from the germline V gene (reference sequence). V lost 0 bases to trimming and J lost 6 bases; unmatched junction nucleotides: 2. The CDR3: CATSREGQGHGYTF. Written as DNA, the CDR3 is TGTGCCACCAGCAGAGAGGGACAGGGCCATGGCTACACCTTC.

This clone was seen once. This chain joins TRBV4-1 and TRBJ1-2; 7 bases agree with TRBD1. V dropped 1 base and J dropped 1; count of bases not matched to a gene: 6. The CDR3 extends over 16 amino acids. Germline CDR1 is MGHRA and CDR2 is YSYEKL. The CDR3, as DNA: TGCGCCAGCAGCCAAGGGACAGGCAATCTTAACTATGGCTACACCTTC. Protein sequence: CASSQGTGNLNYGYTF.

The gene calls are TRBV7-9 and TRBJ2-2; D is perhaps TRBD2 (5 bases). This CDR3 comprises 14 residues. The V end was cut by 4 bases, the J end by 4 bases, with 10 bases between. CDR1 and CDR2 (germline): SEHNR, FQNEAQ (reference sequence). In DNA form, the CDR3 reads TGTGCCAGCAGCTGGGGAGCCGGCACCGGGGAGCTGTTTTTT. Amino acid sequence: CASSWGAGTGELFF.

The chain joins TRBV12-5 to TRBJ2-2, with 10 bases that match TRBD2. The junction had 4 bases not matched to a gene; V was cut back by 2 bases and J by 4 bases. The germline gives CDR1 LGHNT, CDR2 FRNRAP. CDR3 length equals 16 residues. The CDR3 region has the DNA TGTGCTAGTGGTTTGAGCGGGGGGGCCCCCACCGGGGAGCTGTTTTTT. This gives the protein CASGLSGGAPTGELFF.

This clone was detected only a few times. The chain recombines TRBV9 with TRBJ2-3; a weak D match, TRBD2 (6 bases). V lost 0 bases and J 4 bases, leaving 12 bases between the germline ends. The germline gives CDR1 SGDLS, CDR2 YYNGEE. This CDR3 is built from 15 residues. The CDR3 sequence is CASSVGGIAADTQYF. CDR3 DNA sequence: TGTGCCAGCAGCGTAGGTGGGATAGCGGCAGATACGCAGTATTTT.

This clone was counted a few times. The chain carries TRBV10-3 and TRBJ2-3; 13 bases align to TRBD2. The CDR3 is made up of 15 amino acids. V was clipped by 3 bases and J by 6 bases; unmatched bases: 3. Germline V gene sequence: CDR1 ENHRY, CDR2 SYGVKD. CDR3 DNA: TGTGCCATCAGTGACTTGACTAGCGGGGGGGATACGCAGTATTTT. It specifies CAISDLTSGGDTQYF.

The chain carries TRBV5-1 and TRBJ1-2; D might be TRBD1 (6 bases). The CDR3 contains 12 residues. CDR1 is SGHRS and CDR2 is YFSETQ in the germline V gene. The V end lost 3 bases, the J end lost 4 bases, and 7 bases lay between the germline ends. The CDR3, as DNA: TGCGCCAGCAGCTCGGACAGCTATGGCTACACCTTC. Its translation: CASSSDSYGYTF. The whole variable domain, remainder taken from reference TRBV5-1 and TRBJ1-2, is KAGVTQTPRYLIKTRGQQVTLSCSPISGHRSVSWYQQTPGQGLQFLFEYFSETQRNKGNFPGRFSGRQFSNSRSEMNVSTLELGDSALYLCASSSDSYGYTFGSGTRLTVV.

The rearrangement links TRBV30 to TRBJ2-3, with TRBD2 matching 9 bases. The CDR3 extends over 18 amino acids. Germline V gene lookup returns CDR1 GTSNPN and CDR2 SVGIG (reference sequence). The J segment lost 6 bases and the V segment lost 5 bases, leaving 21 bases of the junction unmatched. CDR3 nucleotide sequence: TGTGCCTGGGTTTCTGGTCAGCGGGGGGCCGGCCTCGGCGATACGCAGTATTTT. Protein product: CAWVSGQRGAGLGDTQYF.

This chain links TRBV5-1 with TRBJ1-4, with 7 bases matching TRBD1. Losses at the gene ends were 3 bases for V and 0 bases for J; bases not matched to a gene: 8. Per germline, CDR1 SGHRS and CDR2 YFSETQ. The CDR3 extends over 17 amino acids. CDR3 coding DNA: TGCGCCAGCAGCTCCTCGACAGGGCCGGCAACTAATGAAAAACTGTTTTTT. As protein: CASSSSTGPATNEKLFF.

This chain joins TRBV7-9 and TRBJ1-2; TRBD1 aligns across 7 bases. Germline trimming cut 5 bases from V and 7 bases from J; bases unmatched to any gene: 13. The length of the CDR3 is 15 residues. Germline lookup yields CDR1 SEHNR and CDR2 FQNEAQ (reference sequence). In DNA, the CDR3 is TGTGCCAGCAGCCCGCGCGACAGGGCGTCTAGTGGCTACACCTTC. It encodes CASSPRDRASSGYTF. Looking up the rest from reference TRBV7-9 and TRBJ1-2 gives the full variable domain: DTGVSQNPRHKITKRGQNVTFRCDPISEHNRLYWYRQTLGQGPEFLTYFQNEAQLEKSRLLSDRFSAERPKGSFSTLEIQRTEQGDSAMYLCASSPRDRASSGYTFGSGTRLTVV.

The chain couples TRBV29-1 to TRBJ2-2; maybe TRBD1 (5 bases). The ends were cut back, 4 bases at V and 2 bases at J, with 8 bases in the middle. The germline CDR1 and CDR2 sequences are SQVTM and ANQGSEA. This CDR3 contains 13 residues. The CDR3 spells CSVVQVNTGELFF. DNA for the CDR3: TGCAGCGTTGTACAGGTTAACACCGGGGAGCTGTTTTTT.

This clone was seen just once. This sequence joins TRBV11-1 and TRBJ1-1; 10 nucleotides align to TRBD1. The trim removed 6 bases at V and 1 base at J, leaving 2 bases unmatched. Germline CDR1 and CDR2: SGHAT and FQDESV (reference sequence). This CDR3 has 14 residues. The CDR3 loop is CASRTGGANTEAFF. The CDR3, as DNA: TGTGCCAGCAGGACAGGGGGCGCGAACACTGAAGCTTTCTTT.

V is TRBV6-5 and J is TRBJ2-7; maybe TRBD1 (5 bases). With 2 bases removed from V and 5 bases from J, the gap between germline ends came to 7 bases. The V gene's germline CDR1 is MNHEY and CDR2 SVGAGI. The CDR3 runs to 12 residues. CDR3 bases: TGTGCCAGCAGTTACGCAGGGAACGAGCAGTACTTC. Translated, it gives CASSYAGNEQYF.

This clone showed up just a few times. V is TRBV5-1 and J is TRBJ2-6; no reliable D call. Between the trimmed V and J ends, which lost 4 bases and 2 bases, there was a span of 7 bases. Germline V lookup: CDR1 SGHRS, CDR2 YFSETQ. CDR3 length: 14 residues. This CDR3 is CASSPETGANVLTF. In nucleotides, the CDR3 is TGCGCCAGCAGCCCCGAGACTGGGGCCAACGTCCTGACTTTC.

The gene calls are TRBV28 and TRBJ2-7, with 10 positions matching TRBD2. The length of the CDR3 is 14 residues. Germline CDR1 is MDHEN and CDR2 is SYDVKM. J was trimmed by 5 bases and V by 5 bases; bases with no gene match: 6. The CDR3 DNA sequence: TGTGCCAGCAGTAGCGGGGGGGCCTTCCACGAGCAGTACTTC. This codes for CASSSGGAFHEQYF.

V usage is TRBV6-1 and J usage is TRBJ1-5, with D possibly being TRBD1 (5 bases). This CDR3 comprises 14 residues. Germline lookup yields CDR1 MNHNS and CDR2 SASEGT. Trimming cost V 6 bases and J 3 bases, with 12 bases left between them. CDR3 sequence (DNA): TGTGCCAGCAGCGAATCAGGGTTCAATCAGCCCCAGCATTTT. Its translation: CASSESGFNQPQHF.

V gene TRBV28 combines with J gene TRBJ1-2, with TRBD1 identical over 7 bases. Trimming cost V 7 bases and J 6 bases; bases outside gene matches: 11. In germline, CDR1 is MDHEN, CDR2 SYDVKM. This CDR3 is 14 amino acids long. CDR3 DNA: TGTGCCAGCACTCCAGGGGGACGCTGGGATGGCTACACCTTC. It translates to CASTPGGRWDGYTF.

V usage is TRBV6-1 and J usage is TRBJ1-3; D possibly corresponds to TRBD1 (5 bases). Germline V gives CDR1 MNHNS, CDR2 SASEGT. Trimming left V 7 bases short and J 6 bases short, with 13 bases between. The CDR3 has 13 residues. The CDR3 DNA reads TGTGCCAGCAACCCAACAGGTTTAAACACCATATATTTT. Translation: CASNPTGLNTIYF.

CDR3 coding DNA: TGTGCCAGCAGCCAGCGGGGGGGCATCAATGAGCAGTTCTTC. This encodes CASSQRGGINEQFF. The chain joins TRBV6-5 to TRBJ2-1, with 10 positions matching TRBD2. V dropped 6 bases and J dropped 6; count of bases not matched to a gene: 5. The germline gives CDR1 MNHEY, CDR2 SVGAGI. This CDR3 has 14 residues.

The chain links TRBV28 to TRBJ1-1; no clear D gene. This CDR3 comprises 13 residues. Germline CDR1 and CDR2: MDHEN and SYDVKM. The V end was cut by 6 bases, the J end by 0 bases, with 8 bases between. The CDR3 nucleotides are TGTGCCAGCAGGCCCTATATGAACACTGAAGCTTTCTTT. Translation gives CASRPYMNTEAFF.